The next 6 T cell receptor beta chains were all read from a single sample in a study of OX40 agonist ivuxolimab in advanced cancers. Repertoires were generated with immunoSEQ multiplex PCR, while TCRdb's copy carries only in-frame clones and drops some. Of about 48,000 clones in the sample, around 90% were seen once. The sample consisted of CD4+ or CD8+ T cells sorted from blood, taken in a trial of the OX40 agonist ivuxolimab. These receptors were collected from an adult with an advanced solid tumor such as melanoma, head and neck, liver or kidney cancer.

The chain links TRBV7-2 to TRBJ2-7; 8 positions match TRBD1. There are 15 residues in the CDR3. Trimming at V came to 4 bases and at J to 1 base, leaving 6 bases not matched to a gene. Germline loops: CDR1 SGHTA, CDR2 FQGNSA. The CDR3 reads CASSSDRESSYEQYF. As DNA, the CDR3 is TGTGCCAGCAGCTCGGACAGGGAGAGTTCCTACGAGCAGTACTTC.

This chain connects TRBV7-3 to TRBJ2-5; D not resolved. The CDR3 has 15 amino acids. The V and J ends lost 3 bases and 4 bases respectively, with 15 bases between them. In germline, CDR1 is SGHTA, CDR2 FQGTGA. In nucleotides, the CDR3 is TGTGCCAGCAGCTTTTCAGGCGGCCGAGGAGAGACCCAGTACTTC. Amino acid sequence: CASSFSGGRGETQYF.

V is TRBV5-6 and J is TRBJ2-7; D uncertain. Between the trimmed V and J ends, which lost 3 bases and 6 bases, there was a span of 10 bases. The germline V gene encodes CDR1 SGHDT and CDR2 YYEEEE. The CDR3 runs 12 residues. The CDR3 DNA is TGTGCCAGCAGCTGGCCGACCGGCGAGCAGTACTTC. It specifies CASSWPTGEQYF.

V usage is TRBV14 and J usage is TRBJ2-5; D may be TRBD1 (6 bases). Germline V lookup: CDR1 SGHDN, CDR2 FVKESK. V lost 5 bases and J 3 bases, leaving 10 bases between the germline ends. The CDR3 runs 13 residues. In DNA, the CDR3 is TGTGCCAGCAGCGGGACACCGAAAGAGACCCAGTACTTC. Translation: CASSGTPKETQYF.

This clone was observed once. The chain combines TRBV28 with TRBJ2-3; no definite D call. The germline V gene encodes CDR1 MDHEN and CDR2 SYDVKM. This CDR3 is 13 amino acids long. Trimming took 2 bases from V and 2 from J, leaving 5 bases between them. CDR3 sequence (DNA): TGTGCCAGCAGTTTACGGGTCACAGATACGCAGTATTTT. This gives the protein CASSLRVTDTQYF.

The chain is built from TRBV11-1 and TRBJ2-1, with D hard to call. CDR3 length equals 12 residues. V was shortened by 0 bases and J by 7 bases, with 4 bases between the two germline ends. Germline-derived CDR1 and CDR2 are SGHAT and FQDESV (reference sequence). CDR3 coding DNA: TGTGCCAGCAGCTTAGCGACTAATGAGCAGTTCTTC. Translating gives CASSLATNEQFF.